This T cell receptor beta chain was sequenced in a study of shared T cell receptors in the human thymus. Sequencing was performed with immunoSEQ multiplex PCR; in TCRdb, only in-frame clones are kept and a portion is missing. The sample contains about 660,000 clones, around 87% of which appear only once. V was cut by 6 bases and J by 0 bases, with 9 bases left in between. This CDR3 comprises 14 residues. Germline CDR1 MDHEN, CDR2 SYDVKM. This same sample was also taken into another study, of human thymus T cells. From that paper: Corrective cardiac surgery supplied the resected thymus tissue. Apparent skewing of V and J gene usage characterized both thymic and blood repertoires.

The rearrangement links TRBV28 to TRBJ2-1; TRBD1 is a possible D gene (5 bases). This receptor was identified in a boy younger than two with a congenital heart defect. The sample comprised thymocytes. CDR3 residues: CASSRVSSYNEQFF. In DNA, the CDR3 is TGTGCCAGCAGCAGGGTAAGCTCCTACAATGAGCAGTTCTTC.